One sample yielded the 17 T cell receptor beta chains listed below, sequenced in a study of T cell repertoires in aging, cancer and after chemotherapy. TCR beta rearrangements were amplified from peripheral blood genomic DNA. Multiplex touch-down PCR with TRB-A/B primers amplified rearranged V-D-J TRB sequences. Each CDR3 protein gets one entry after TCRdb re-called the multiplex PCR reads with MiXCR. The sample includes thousands of distinct CDR3 sequences, around two fifths seen only once; the top ten take more than 4%. Sample: blood. These receptors originate from a human donor in good health.

This clonotype was recorded a few times. The chain carries TRBV6-2 or TRBV6-3 and TRBJ2-2; TRBD1 matches 7 bases. The CDR3 extends over 15 amino acids. Germline-derived CDR1 and CDR2 are MNHEY and SVGEGT. The V segment lost 2 bases and the J segment 4 bases; nucleotides outside the gene matches: 4. CDR3 sequence reads: CASSYNRGGTGELFF. DNA for the CDR3: TGTGCCAGCAGTTACAACAGGGGTGGCACCGGGGAGCTGTTTTTT.

The V and J genes are TRBV19 and TRBJ2-7, with D hard to call. Trimming removed 3 bases from V and 2 bases from J, with 11 bases in between. This CDR3 is 14 amino acids long. CDR1 and CDR2 from the germline V gene are LNHDA and SQIVND (reference sequence). The chain's CDR3 is CASSISTGAYEQYF. The CDR3 DNA reads as TGTGCCAGTAGTATCTCGACTGGGGCCTACGAGCAGTACTTC.

The chain combines TRBV18 with TRBJ2-7; the match to TRBD1 covers 9 bases. J was trimmed by 5 bases and V by 5 bases; bases with no gene match: 13. This CDR3 spans 16 amino acids. Germline CDR1 is KGHSH and CDR2 is LQKENI. CDR3: CASSRPGQGNRHEQYF. DNA of the CDR3: TGTGCCAGCTCAAGGCCGGGACAGGGCAATAGGCACGAGCAGTACTTC.

V is TRBV20-1 and J is TRBJ2-5, with D unresolved. This CDR3 region has 15 residues. CDR1 is DFQATT and CDR2 is SNEGSKA in the germline V gene (reference sequence). Trimming left V 0 bases short and J 2 bases short, with 13 bases between. For the CDR3, the DNA is TGCAGTGCTAGAGATCTGGGGAAGGAGCAAGAGACCCAGTACTTC. It encodes CSARDLGKEQETQYF.

In this sample, this clonotype turned up a few times. The J gene is TRBJ2-4, the V gene TRBV6-2 or TRBV6-3; D gene uncertain. The CDR3 runs 16 residues. The V and J ends lost 0 bases and 0 bases respectively, with 9 bases between them. CDR1 and CDR2 from the germline V gene are MNHEY and SVGEGT. The chain's CDR3 is CASSYSLASAKNIQYF. CDR3 in DNA: TGTGCCAGCAGTTACTCTTTGGCGTCAGCCAAAAACATTCAGTACTTC.

The chain carries TRBV5-5 and TRBJ1-5; D possibly corresponds to TRBD1 (5 bases). With 5 bases removed from V and 3 bases from J, the gap between germline ends came to 21 bases. The CDR3 extends over 17 amino acids. Germline CDR1 reads SGHKS; CDR2 reads YYEKEE (reference sequence). This CDR3 is CASRRDRGLPNNQPQHF. The CDR3 DNA follows: TGTGCCAGCAGGCGCGACCGGGGCCTTCCCAACAATCAGCCCCAGCATTTT.

The chain links TRBV6-2 or TRBV6-3 to TRBJ2-5; D remains ambiguous. The V end lost 6 bases, the J end lost 2 bases, and 10 bases lay between the germline ends. Looked up from germline, CDR1 is MNHEY and CDR2 is SVGEGT. The CDR3 extends over 13 amino acids. Here the CDR3 reads CASSRADQETQYF. As DNA, the CDR3 is TGTGCCAGCAGCCGAGCCGATCAAGAGACCCAGTACTTC.

This clonotype was detected a few times. This chain's CDR3 is CASSTREGLAGVGPWRNGELFF. In nucleotides, the CDR3 is TGTGCCAGCAGTACTAGGGAGGGTCTAGCGGGAGTAGGCCCCTGGCGGAACGGGGAGCTGTTTTTT. The chain joins TRBV6-1 to TRBJ2-2, with 10 bases lining up with TRBD2. The CDR3 consists of 22 residues. V gave up 5 bases and J gave up 7 bases; unmatched junction bases: 28. Germline V gene lookup returns CDR1 MNHNS and CDR2 SASEGT.

This rearrangement joins TRBV12-3 or TRBV12-4 to TRBJ2-5; no firm D call. Trimming took 4 bases from V and 1 from J, leaving 10 bases between them. The CDR3 totals 14 residues. The CDR3: CASSYSDSQETQYF. The CDR3 coding sequence is TGTGCCAGCAGTTACTCAGATTCCCAAGAGACCCAGTACTTC.

The V gene is TRBV18, the J gene TRBJ2-7, with D maybe TRBD1 (6 bases). The CDR3 runs to 14 residues. From germline, CDR1 is KGHSH and CDR2 LQKENI. The V end lost 4 bases, the J end lost 6 bases, and 16 bases lay between the germline ends. The CDR3 DNA reads TGTGCCAGCTCACAAGGACAGAGTAGTTTCGAGCAGTACTTC. Translating gives CASSQGQSSFEQYF.

In this sample, this clonotype turned up a few times. The J gene is TRBJ2-7, the V gene TRBV6-5, with D possibly being TRBD1 or TRBD2 (5 bases each). Trimming took 8 bases from V and 2 from J, leaving 19 bases between them. This CDR3 comprises 15 residues. Germline loops: CDR1 MNHEY, CDR2 SVGAGI. Written as DNA, the CDR3 is TGTGCCAGCGCAGACCCGGGACGACCTCCCTACGAGCAGTACTTC. This codes for CASADPGRPPYEQYF.

The chain combines TRBV5-4 with TRBJ2-5, with TRBD2 identical over 11 bases. The CDR3 has 16 residues. Trimming cost V 4 bases and J 4 bases; bases outside gene matches: 9. The germline CDR1 and CDR2 sequences are SGHNT and YYREEE (reference sequence). The DNA for the CDR3 is TGTGCCAGCAGCAGGTGGAATAGCGGGGGGGCAGAGACCCAGTACTTC. Translation gives CASSRWNSGGAETQYF.

The rearrangement joins TRBV5-4 to TRBJ1-6; D not certain. Trimming removed 3 bases from V and 7 bases from J, with 14 bases in between. The CDR3 runs 15 residues. In germline, CDR1 is SGHNT, CDR2 YYREEE (reference sequence). CDR3 in amino acids: CASSSPGQTNSPLHF. In DNA, the CDR3 is TGTGCCAGCAGCTCGCCCGGGCAGACAAATTCACCCCTCCACTTT.

By its share, this clonotype is medium-sized (0.01 to 0.1%). This chain joins TRBV13 and TRBJ2-7; D is perhaps TRBD1 (6 bases). Germline V gene data show CDR1 as PRHDT and CDR2 as FYEKMQ (reference sequence). This CDR3 comprises 13 residues. V dropped 3 bases and J dropped 2 bases, with 8 bases sitting between them. CDR3 DNA sequence: TGTGCCAGCAGCTTGGACAGAACCTACGAGCAGTACTTC. Translated, it gives CASSLDRTYEQYF.

This chain's CDR3 is CASSYAGESYEQYF. CDR3 bases: TGTGCCAGCAGTTATGCCGGAGAGTCCTACGAGCAGTACTTC. This rearrangement joins TRBV6-2 or TRBV6-3 to TRBJ2-7, with D unresolved. CDR1 and CDR2 from the germline V gene are MNHEY and SVGEGT. Trimming cost V 3 bases and J 1 base, with 10 bases left between them. The CDR3 is made up of 14 amino acids.

Worth noting for this clonotype: A read error may be the cause here, since a much bigger clone is one base away. The rearrangement uses TRBV19 and TRBJ2-1; D gene unclear. The CDR3 runs to 14 residues. CDR1 LNHDA and CDR2 SQIVND come from the germline V gene (reference sequence). Trimming removed 0 bases at V and 2 bases at J, with 5 bases between. The CDR3 loop is CASSIEVPYNEQFF. Written as DNA, the CDR3 is TGTGCCAGTAGTATAGAGGTACCCTACAATGAGCAGTTCTTC.

The J gene is TRBJ2-3, the V gene TRBV19, with D tentatively TRBD1 or TRBD2 (5 bases each). Germline assignment: CDR1 LNHDA and CDR2 SQIVND (reference sequence). The CDR3 consists of 15 residues. The V gene lost 5 bases and the J gene lost 0 bases, with 12 bases spanning the gap. The CDR3 DNA follows: TGTGCCAGTAGTGCCCCGGGACCTAGCACAGATACGCAGTATTTT. It codes for CASSAPGPSTDTQYF. The full variable domain, its missing parts supplied by reference TRBV19 and TRBJ2-3, is DGGITQSPKYLFRKEGQNVTLSCEQNLNHDAMYWYRQDPGQGLRLIYYSQIVNDFQKGDIAEGYSVSREKKESFPLTVTSAQKNPTAFYLCASSAPGPSTDTQYFGPGTRLTVL.